Below, 15 T cell receptor beta chains from the same sample are listed, as sequenced in a study of blood T cell repertoires in COVID-19 (dated by TCRdb to the early 2020s). To prepare the library, the immunoSEQ multiplex PCR assay was applied. What TCRdb holds here is the immuneACCESS table cut down to in-frame rearrangements. Part of the clones is not present; checked against another copy, under half of the missing clones reflect an unresolved V gene, and the others are unexplained. The table for this sample lists a few hundred thousand clones; 70% to 90% of them were counted only once. Of the sample, roughly 4% falls within the top ten clones. The sequenced sample consisted of PBMCs or T cells enriched from blood (not recorded which). The receptors were gathered from a woman under 40 who had been exposed to COVID-19.

The chain joins TRBV5-1 to TRBJ1-2; 7 bases align to TRBD1. This CDR3 comprises 16 residues. V trimming: 0 bases; J trimming: 2 bases; junction bases outside the gene matches: 7. Germline CDR1 SGHRS, CDR2 YFSETQ. DNA for the CDR3: TGCGCCAGCAGCTTGGGGGGGACAGCCTCAAACTATGGCTACACCTTC. It yields the protein CASSLGGTASNYGYTF.

CDR3 sequence (DNA): TGTGCCATCAGTAGACTAGCGGGGGGCCCGAACACCGGGGAGCTGTTTTTT. It yields the protein CAISRLAGGPNTGELFF. The chain recombines TRBV10-3 with TRBJ2-2; 13 bases are shared with TRBD2. J gave up 0 bases and V 5 bases, and 3 bases lay outside the gene matches. This CDR3 is built from 17 residues. Germline V gives CDR1 ENHRY, CDR2 SYGVKD.

This clone showed up just once. The genes are TRBV19 and TRBJ1-2, with 7 bases that match TRBD1. Trimming at V came to 4 bases and at J to 0 bases, leaving 5 bases not matched to a gene. Germline V gene data show CDR1 as LNHDA and CDR2 as SQIVND (reference sequence). The CDR3 length is 15 residues. The CDR3, as DNA: TGTGCCAGTAGTAGACAGGGCGAAGCTAACTATGGCTACACCTTC. It is translated as CASSRQGEANYGYTF. The complete variable domain, with remaining parts taken from reference TRBV19 and TRBJ1-2, reads DGGITQSPKYLFRKEGQNVTLSCEQNLNHDAMYWYRQDPGQGLRLIYYSQIVNDFQKGDIAEGYSVSREKKESFPLTVTSAQKNPTAFYLCASSRQGEANYGYTFGSGTRLTVV.

The chain couples TRBV5-4 to TRBJ2-7; 14 bases agree with TRBD2. The V gene end was trimmed by 3 bases and the J gene end by 0 bases; junction bases not matched to a gene: 8. The CDR3 extends over 18 amino acids. The germline V gene encodes CDR1 SGHNT and CDR2 YYREEE (reference sequence). The CDR3 reads CASSYRLAGGLSSYEQYF. The CDR3 nucleotides read TGTGCCAGCAGCTACCGACTAGCGGGGGGGCTCAGCTCCTACGAGCAGTACTTC.

This clone was picked up one time. The chain uses TRBV5-1 and TRBJ2-1; D gene ambiguous. Trimming cost V 0 bases and J 9 bases, with 13 bases left between them. The CDR3 runs 14 residues. The V gene's germline CDR1 is SGHRS and CDR2 YFSETQ. The CDR3 here is CASSLDGRSREQFF. The DNA for the CDR3 is TGCGCCAGCAGCTTGGATGGTAGATCACGTGAGCAGTTCTTC.

The chain recombines TRBV27 with TRBJ1-6; D possibly corresponds to TRBD1 (6 bases). The CDR3 length is 13 residues. V was pared by 10 bases and J by 9 bases, with 16 bases between. Germline CDR1 is MNHEY and CDR2 is SMNVEV (reference sequence). CDR3 sequence reads: CATSGQGASPLHF. For the CDR3, the DNA is TGTGCCACCTCGGGACAAGGGGCTTCACCCCTCCACTTT.

The rearrangement uses TRBV5-1 and TRBJ2-2, with TRBD1 identical over 7 bases. V gave up 4 bases and J gave up 7 bases; unmatched junction bases: 10. Germline CDR1 reads SGHRS; CDR2 reads YFSETQ. This CDR3 has 15 amino acids. In nucleotides, the CDR3 is TGCGCCAGCAGCCCGCTAAAGGGGGCAGGCGGGGAGCTGTTTTTT. Protein: CASSPLKGAGGELFF.

The chain has TRBV24-1 and TRBJ2-3, with TRBD2 matching 10 bases. J lost 6 bases, V lost 8 bases, and 4 bases had no gene match. Germline V gene sequence: CDR1 KGHDR, CDR2 SFDVKD. The CDR3 is 13 residues long. The CDR3 region is CATKAGGQDTQYF. The CDR3 nucleotides are TGTGCCACCAAAGCGGGGGGGCAGGATACGCAGTATTTT.

This clone was counted a single time. The chain recombines TRBV9 with TRBJ1-2; D might be TRBD1 (5 bases). Trimming shortened V by 3 bases and J by 6 bases, and 18 bases separated the two germline ends. CDR1 is SGDLS and CDR2 is YYNGEE in the germline V gene. This CDR3 has 15 residues. CDR3 protein: CASSAAGGIGNGYTF. CDR3 nucleotide sequence: TGTGCCAGCAGCGCCGCCGGGGGGATCGGGAATGGCTACACCTTC.

V usage is TRBV29-1 and J usage is TRBJ1-5; 9 nucleotides align to TRBD1. Germline-derived CDR1 and CDR2 are SQVTM and ANQGSEA. The CDR3 covers 14 residues. Unmatched junction bases numbered 5, after V lost 5 bases and J lost 3 bases. Written as DNA, the CDR3 is TGCAGCGTTTCGACAGGGGGGCCCAATCAGCCCCAGCATTTT. This encodes CSVSTGGPNQPQHF.

The genes are TRBV3-1 (or the pseudogene TRBV3-2) and TRBJ1-6; tentatively, D is TRBD1 (6 bases). Trimming shortened V by 4 bases and J by 5 bases, and 9 bases separated the two germline ends. The germline V gene encodes CDR1 LGHDT and CDR2 YNNKEL (reference sequence). The CDR3 is 14 amino acids. In DNA, the CDR3 is TGTGCCAGCAGCCGACAGGTAGATAATTCACCCCTCCACTTT. Translated: CASSRQVDNSPLHF.

CDR3 loop: CASAGLAGVQETQYF. CDR3 DNA: TGTGCCAGCGCGGGACTAGCGGGGGTCCAAGAGACCCAGTACTTC. The V and J genes are TRBV18 and TRBJ2-5; 14 bases agree with TRBD2. The CDR3 spans 15 residues. Germline CDR1 and CDR2: KGHSH and LQKENI. Trimming took 8 bases from V and 1 from J; bases not matched to a gene: 3.

V usage is TRBV7-8 and J usage is TRBJ1-5, with 8 bases fitting TRBD1. The J segment lost 4 bases and the V segment lost 4 bases, leaving 6 bases of the junction unmatched. CDR1 and CDR2 from the germline V gene are SGHVS and FQNEAQ. CDR3 length: 15 residues. CDR3 nucleotide sequence: TGTGCCAGCAGCTGGGACCGACAGGGGAATCAGCCCCAGCATTTT. Its translation: CASSWDRQGNQPQHF.

V gene TRBV6-5 combines with J gene TRBJ1-5; 10 bases match TRBD1. Per germline, CDR1 MNHEY and CDR2 SVGAGI. Trimming at V came to 7 bases and at J to 8 bases, leaving 5 bases not matched to a gene. This CDR3 is 13 amino acids long. The CDR3 is CASTLGTGEPQHF. DNA of the CDR3: TGTGCCAGCACCCTCGGGACAGGGGAGCCCCAGCATTTT.

The chain is built from TRBV19 and TRBJ1-1, with 8 bases that match TRBD1. Per germline, CDR1 LNHDA and CDR2 SQIVND (reference sequence). This CDR3 region has 13 residues. After removal of 6 bases from V and 4 bases from J, the junction contained 4 bases not matched to a gene. CDR3 protein: CASSHRGVTEAFF. The CDR3 DNA sequence: TGTGCCAGTAGCCACAGGGGGGTCACTGAAGCTTTCTTT.